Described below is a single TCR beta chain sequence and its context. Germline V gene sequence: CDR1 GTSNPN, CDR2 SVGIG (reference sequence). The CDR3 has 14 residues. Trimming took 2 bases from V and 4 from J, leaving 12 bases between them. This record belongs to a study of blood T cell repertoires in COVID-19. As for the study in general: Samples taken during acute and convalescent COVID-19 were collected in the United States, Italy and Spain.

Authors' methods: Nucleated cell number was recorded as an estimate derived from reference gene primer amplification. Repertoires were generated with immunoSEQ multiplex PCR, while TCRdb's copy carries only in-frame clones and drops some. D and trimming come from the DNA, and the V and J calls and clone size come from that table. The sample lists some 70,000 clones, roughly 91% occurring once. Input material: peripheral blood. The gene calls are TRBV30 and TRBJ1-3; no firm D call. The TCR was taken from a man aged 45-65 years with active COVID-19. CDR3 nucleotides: TGTGCCTGGAGTAGGACTGCGGGGGGAAACACCATATATTTT. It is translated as CAWSRTAGGNTIYF.